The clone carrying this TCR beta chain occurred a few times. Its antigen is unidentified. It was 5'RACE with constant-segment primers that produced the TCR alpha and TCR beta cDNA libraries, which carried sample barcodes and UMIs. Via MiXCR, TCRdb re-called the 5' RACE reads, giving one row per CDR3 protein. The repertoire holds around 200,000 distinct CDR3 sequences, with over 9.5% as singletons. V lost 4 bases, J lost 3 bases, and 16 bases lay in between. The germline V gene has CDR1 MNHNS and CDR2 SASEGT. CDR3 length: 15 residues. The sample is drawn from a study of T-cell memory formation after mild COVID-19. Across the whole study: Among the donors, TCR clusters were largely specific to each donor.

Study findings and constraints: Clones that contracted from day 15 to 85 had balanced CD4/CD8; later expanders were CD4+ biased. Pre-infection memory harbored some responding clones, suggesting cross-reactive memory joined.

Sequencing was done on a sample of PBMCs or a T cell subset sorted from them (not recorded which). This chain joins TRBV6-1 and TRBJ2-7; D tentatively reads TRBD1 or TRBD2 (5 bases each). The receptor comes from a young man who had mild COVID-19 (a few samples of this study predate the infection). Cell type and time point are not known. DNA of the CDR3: TGTGCCAGCAGTGTGGTTCGAGGGGTCCGCTACGAGCAGTACTTC. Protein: CASSVVRGVRYEQYF.